One and the same sample provided the 3 T cell receptor beta chains below, sequenced in a study of T cell clonality in common variable immunodeficiency. Libraries were prepared by immunoSEQ multiplex PCR; TCRdb keeps only in-frame clonotypes and omits some of them. The sample presents some 60,000 clones, none singletons. Sequenced sample: peripheral blood mononuclear cells. The origin of the receptors is a person aged 18-69 years in good health.

This clone was counted many times. Read data end 3 residues before the CDR3 end; the end is taken from the germline J gene. The chain employs TRBV5-1 and TRBJ1-3; D is possibly TRBD1 (5 bases). This CDR3 is 15 amino acids long. Germline loops: CDR1 SGHRS, CDR2 YFSETQ. Deletions cut 4 bases from V and 2 bases from J, with 13 bases between. The DNA read from the CDR3 is TGCGCCAGCAGCGTGACCGGGGGGGCTGGAAACACC. This sequence encodes CASSVTGGAGNT. The CDR3 as a whole reads CASSVTGGAGNTIYF. The entire variable domain, with the rest obtained from reference TRBV5-1 and TRBJ1-3, is as follows: KAGVTQTPRYLIKTRGQQVTLSCSPISGHRSVSWYQQTPGQGLQFLFEYFSETQRNKGNFPGRFSGRQFSNSRSEMNVSTLELGDSALYLCASSVTGGAGNTIYFGEGSWLTVV.

This clone has only a few counts. One end of the junction varies from germline; a read error may be responsible. The read gets to within 3 residues of the CDR3 end, and the germline J gene fills in the rest. At the DNA level, this CDR3 is encoded by other sequences in the same sample as well. The chain couples TRBV18 to TRBJ2-7; weak D call: TRBD1 (6 bases). The length of the CDR3 is 15 residues. The V gene's germline CDR1 is KGHSH and CDR2 LQKENI. The CDR3 loop is CASSPQGRSTYEQYF. The covered CDR3 bases are TGCGCCAGCTCACCACAGGGCAGGTCTACCTACGAG.

This clone was counted ten times or more. The read stops 3 residues short of the end of the CDR3; the missing end is completed from the germline J gene. The chain is built from TRBV29-1 and TRBJ2-2; D not certain. Germline CDR1 is SQVTM and CDR2 is ANQGSEA. The CDR3 consists of 14 residues. V lost 4 bases, J lost 1 base, and 10 bases lay in between. The CDR3 sequence is CSVGSEQNTGELFF. Partial CDR3 DNA: TGCAGCGTTGGATCTGAACAGAACACCGGGGAG.